The 2 T cell receptor beta chains presented below share a single source sample, sequenced in a study of vaccination and CD4 T cells after COVID-19. These receptors have no known antigen. The Oncomine TCR Beta short-read assay sequenced DNA from cultured CD4+ T cells. TCRdb re-called the PCR reads with MiXCR, one entry per CDR3 protein. The table has about 14,000 distinct CDR3 sequences, approximately 48% seen once. Treatment indicated: roughly nine-day PBMC culture with coronavirus spike peptide pools or control peptides (ViraFEST assay). The input for sequencing was CD4+ T cells from blood, cultured in vitro, taken before SARS-CoV-2 vaccination. The receptors come from a human donor who had recovered from COVID-19.

This clonotype turned up a few times. V is TRBV20-1 and J is TRBJ1-2, with 8 positions matching TRBD1. Germline CDR1 and CDR2: DFQATT and SNEGSKA (reference sequence). V lost 5 bases and J lost 7; bases outside the gene matches: 9. The CDR3 consists of 13 residues. The CDR3 DNA reads TGCAGTGCTCAGGACAGGGTAGCGGGTGGCTACACCTTC. The encoded protein is CSAQDRVAGGYTF.

The table lists this clonotype with a few counts. The chain uses TRBV20-1 and TRBJ2-7, with 9 bases matching TRBD1. CDR1 is DFQATT, CDR2 SNEGSKA, per germline (reference sequence). The CDR3 contains 14 residues. Germline trimming cut 1 base from V and 2 bases from J; bases unmatched to any gene: 3. The CDR3 coding sequence is TGCAGTGCTAGAGGGGACAGGGAACCCTACGAGCAGTACTTC. It yields the protein CSARGDREPYEQYF.